The rows below give T cell receptor beta chains drawn from one sample of a study of blood T cell repertoires in COVID-19. Only in-frame clones appear in the TCRdb table, and some are missing; sequencing was by immunoSEQ multiplex PCR. The sample contains 250,000 to 350,000 clones, 86% of which appear only once. What was sequenced was peripheral blood. These receptors all stem from a woman in her sixties or seventies with COVID-19, enrolled during active disease. Each CDR3 is given with its conserved first and last residue. The order of the fields is clone size, D gene, J gene, V gene, CDR3 DNA, CDR3 protein. A D gene is named only where the DNA matches it firmly. A row's size may be missing; if present it is once, few, many or a size class.

>.|.|TRBJ2-3|TRBV24-1
TGTGCCACCAGTGATTTGGGCCGGGGCACAGATACGCAGTATTTT
CATSDLGRGTDTQYF
>.|TRBD1|TRBJ2-7|TRBV24-1
TGTGCCACCAGTGGGACAGGTTCCTACGAGCAGTACTTC
CATSGTGSYEQYF
>.|.|TRBJ2-7|TRBV11-2
TGTGCCAGCAGCTTAAACGGGGTTCTAGAAGAGCAGTACTTC
CASSLNGVLEEQYF
>few|.|TRBJ2-7|TRBV7-9
TGTGCCAGCCAGGTGGGAGACGACTACGAGCAGTACTTC
CASQVGDDYEQYF
>.|.|TRBJ2-2|TRBV19
TGTGCCAGTCAGAACAGGGATGGCACCGGGGAGCTGTTTTTT
CASQNRDGTGELFF
>.|TRBD1|TRBJ1-2|TRBV28
TGTGCCAGCAGTTCCGGACAGGGTGCTATCTACACCTTC
CASSSGQGAIYTF
>.|TRBD1|TRBJ2-7|TRBV28
TGTGCCAGCACGGGGAGCGTGGGGAGACAGGGTACTAGCTCCTACGAGCAGTACTTC
CASTGSVGRQGTSSYEQYF
>.|TRBD1|TRBJ2-7|TRBV11-2
TGTGCCAGCAGCCTACGGACAGGGGATCCCTACGAGCAGTACTTC
CASSLRTGDPYEQYF
>.|.|TRBJ2-1|TRBV2
TGTGCCCGGAGCCGGGTCGCGGTAAACAATGAGCAGTTCTTC
CARSRVAVNNEQFF
>.|.|TRBJ1-1|TRBV5-4
TGTGCCAGCAGCTTCGGGGTCTTGAACACTGAAGCTTTCTTT
CASSFGVLNTEAFF
>.|TRBD1|TRBJ1-4|TRBV5-5
TGTGCCAGCAGCTTGGAGGGACAGCCTAATGAAAAACTGTTTTTT
CASSLEGQPNEKLFF
>.|TRBD1|TRBJ1-5|TRBV5-8
TGTGCCAGCAGGGGGGGACAGGGTCCTCAGCCCCAGCATTTT
CASRGGQGPQPQHF
>.|.|TRBJ1-3|TRBV5-6
TGTGCCAGCCATCACAGGCACTCTGGAAACACCATATATTTT
CASHHRHSGNTIYF
>.|.|TRBJ1-3|TRBV30
TGTGCCTGGAGTGTAGCCGGGGGATTCTCTGGAAACACCATATATTTT
CAWSVAGGFSGNTIYF
>few|TRBD1|TRBJ2-5|TRBV12-3/TRBV12-4
TGTGCCAGCGGGCAAGACAGGGGAGAGACCCAGTACTTC
CASGQDRGETQYF
>.|.|TRBJ1-1|TRBV12-3/TRBV12-4
TGTGCCAGCAGATACCTTACAGGGTCGGCAGCTTTCTTT
CASRYLTGSAAFF
>.|TRBD1|TRBJ1-1|TRBV3-1/TRBV3-2
TGTGCCAGCAGCCATCTAACAGGGGGCCCTGAAGCTTTCTTT
CASSHLTGGPEAFF
>.|.|TRBJ1-2|TRBV30
TGTGCCTGGAACAGGAATGGCTACACCTTC
CAWNRNGYTF
>.|TRBD1|TRBJ2-7|TRBV7-6
TGTGCCAGCAGCTTAGGGACAGGGGAGTTTAGAGGCTACGAGCAGTACTTC
CASSLGTGEFRGYEQYF
>.|TRBD1|TRBJ1-1|TRBV3-1/TRBV3-2
TGTGCCAGCAGCCGACAGGGCCTGGGCACTGAAGCTTTCTTT
CASSRQGLGTEAFF
>.|.|TRBJ1-5|TRBV6-2/TRBV6-3
TGTGCCAGCAGTTACTCTGACAGAAGCAATCAGCCCCAGCATTTT
CASSYSDRSNQPQHF
>once|TRBD1|TRBJ1-2|TRBV11-2
TGTGCCAGCAGCTTAAGCCCGGGACAGGGCATCATAGGCTACACCTTC
CASSLSPGQGIIGYTF
>.|.|TRBJ1-2|TRBV28
TGTGCCAGCAGTCCCTGGGTGGGGGGTAGAGGTTACACCTTC
CASSPWVGGRGYTF
>.|TRBD1|TRBJ2-3|TRBV19
TGTGCCAGTAGTACAGGGACAGGCCAAGGGGCGCAGTATTTT
CASSTGTGQGAQYF
>.|TRBD1|TRBJ1-4|TRBV13
TGTGCCAGCAGCTTAGGGCAGGGGGATGAAAAACTGTTTTTT
CASSLGQGDEKLFF
>.|.|TRBJ2-6|TRBV2
TGTGCCAGCAGTGACCCCAGGGGAAATGGGGCCAACGTCCTGACTTTC
CASSDPRGNGANVLTF
>.|.|TRBJ1-4|TRBV4-3
TGCGCCAGCAGCCACGGAATGGGCCCGGGAGAACCCACGAGGTCGGCTAATGAAAAACTGTTTTTT
CASSHGMGPGEPTRSANEKLFF
>.|.|TRBJ1-6|TRBV21-1
TGTGCCAGCAGCTATACCGGGACTGAAGTCTATAATTCACCCCTCCACTTT
CASSYTGTEVYNSPLHF
>.|.|TRBJ1-2|TRBV12-3/TRBV12-4
TGTGCCAGCACGGGTTCAGCCAACTATGGCTACACCTTC
CASTGSANYGYTF
>.|.|TRBJ1-5|TRBV2
TGTGCCAGCAGTCGTGAGACAGGTGGCAATCAGCCCCAGCATTTT
CASSRETGGNQPQHF
>.|TRBD1|TRBJ1-4|TRBV29-1
TGCAGCGTCCGACAGGGGGCTGGTAATGAAAAACTGTTTTTT
CSVRQGAGNEKLFF
>.|TRBD2|TRBJ2-5|TRBV25-1
TGTGCCAGCGGACTAGCGGGGAATCAAGAGACCCAGTACTTC
CASGLAGNQETQYF
>.|.|TRBJ2-1|TRBV24-1
TGTGCCACCAGTGATCCCCCGGGGGAAGCGCGGAATGAGCAGTTCTTC
CATSDPPGEARNEQFF
>.|TRBD2|TRBJ2-3|TRBV9
TGTGCCAGCAGCCTTACTAGCGGGGGGCATCAAGATACGCAGTATTTT
CASSLTSGGHQDTQYF
>.|.|TRBJ1-1|TRBV5-1
TGCGCCAGCAGCAGCCGGGGGAACACTGAAGCTTTCTTT
CASSSRGNTEAFF
>.|.|TRBJ1-3|TRBV3-1/TRBV3-2
TGTGCCAGCAGTCCCCTTGGAGGGGGAAACACCATATATTTT
CASSPLGGGNTIYF
>once|TRBD2|TRBJ2-5|TRBV5-1
TGCGCCAGCAGCTCTGGGACTAGCGAAGAGACCCAGTACTTC
CASSSGTSEETQYF
>.|.|TRBJ1-2|TRBV3-1/TRBV3-2
TGTGCCAGCAGCCAGCCACAGGCGGGGTATGGCTACACCTTC
CASSQPQAGYGYTF
>.|.|TRBJ1-2|TRBV6-5
TGTGCCAGCAGTCTCGGGACGGGAGACTATGGCTACACCTTC
CASSLGTGDYGYTF
>.|TRBD2|TRBJ2-1|TRBV5-1
TGCGCCAGCAGTTCTCCTCGGGGGGGTAGAAGCAATGAGCAGTTCTTC
CASSSPRGGRSNEQFF
>.|.|TRBJ1-4|TRBV7-8
TGTGCCAGCAGCTTAGAGTATCTGAGTGAAAAACTGTTTTTT
CASSLEYLSEKLFF
>.|.|TRBJ1-5|TRBV9
TGTGCCAGCAGCGTAGCGGGGGGCAATCAGCCCCAGCATTTT
CASSVAGGNQPQHF
>.|.|TRBJ1-1|TRBV6-2/TRBV6-3
TGTGCCAGCAGTTCCCCTAACAGGAACCTGAACACTGAAGCTTTCTTT
CASSSPNRNLNTEAFF
>.|.|TRBJ1-3|TRBV30
TGTGCCTGGAGTGGCAGTGGAAACACCATATATTTT
CAWSGSGNTIYF
>few|TRBD1|TRBJ1-2|TRBV7-9
TGTGCCAGCAGCTTAGCGGCCGGGACAGGGGGCGATGGCTACACCTTC
CASSLAAGTGGDGYTF
>few|.|TRBJ2-2|TRBV6-2/TRBV6-3
TGTGCCAGCATCCCAAGGACAGTCCTTACCGGGGAGCTGTTTTTT
CASIPRTVLTGELFF
>once|TRBD2|TRBJ2-1|TRBV5-4
TGTGCCAGCAGCTTGCTCTCAGGGACTAGCGGGATCAATGAGCAGTTCTTC
CASSLLSGTSGINEQFF
>.|.|TRBJ1-1|TRBV7-8
TGTGCCAGCAGCTATACTGCTGAAGCTTTCTTT
CASSYTAEAFF
>.|.|TRBJ1-1|TRBV18
TGTGCCAGCTCACGCGGCAACGAAGACACTGAAGCTTTCTTT
CASSRGNEDTEAFF
>.|TRBD2|TRBJ2-1|TRBV4-2
TGTGCCAGCAGCCGAATGACTAGCGGGGACTCCTACAATGAGCAGTTCTTC
CASSRMTSGDSYNEQFF
>.|.|TRBJ1-4|TRBV4-1
TGCGCCAGCAGCCAACAGCCAGGTGGCTTTGGTGAAAAACTGTTTTTT
CASSQQPGGFGEKLFF